Each of the 14 T cell receptor beta chains below was sequenced from the same sample in a study of CD8 T cells in ankylosing spondylitis. One entry per CDR3 protein results from TCRdb running MiXCR on the 5' RACE reads. The sample carries under 300,000 distinct CDR3 sequences, about a sixth recorded once. Input material: blood, either unsorted or a sorted T cell fraction (not recorded which). The receptors were gathered from a male donor with ankylosing spondylitis or in good health (not recorded which).

This clonotype was detected only a few times. V usage is TRBV10-2 and J usage is TRBJ2-5, with D hard to call. Looked up from germline, CDR1 is WSHSY and CDR2 is SAAADI. V lost 2 bases and J lost 1, with 11 bases in between. The CDR3 is 15 residues long. In nucleotides, the CDR3 is TGCGCCAGCAGTGAGCACGGCAGCATCCAAGAGACCCAGTACTTC. Translation gives CASSEHGSIQETQYF.

With regard to this clonotype: Given a much more abundant clone one base away, this may be a read error. This chain joins TRBV12-3 or TRBV12-4 and TRBJ1-5; a weak D match, TRBD1 (5 bases). The CDR3 length is 14 residues. DNA for the CDR3: TGTGGCAGCAGTTTGGGGGGGAGCAATCAGCCCCAGCATTTT. Translation gives CGSSLGGSNQPQHF.

V is TRBV7-9 and J is TRBJ2-1, with 12 bases fitting TRBD2. Germline CDR1 is SEHNR and CDR2 is FQNEAQ (reference sequence). The CDR3 is 17 residues long. V lost 8 bases and J lost 6; bases outside the gene matches: 14. Here the CDR3 DNA reads TGTGCCAGCTCCCTAGGGCCCCTAGCGGGAGGGCTCAATGAGCAGTTCTTC. It is translated as CASSLGPLAGGLNEQFF. Drawing the rest from reference TRBV7-9 and TRBJ2-1, the complete variable domain is DTGVSQNPRHKITKRGQNVTFRCDPISEHNRLYWYRQTLGQGPEFLTYFQNEAQLEKSRLLSDRFSAERPKGSFSTLEIQRTEQGDSAMYLCASSLGPLAGGLNEQFFGPGTRLTVL.

The chain links TRBV5-1 to TRBJ1-6; a possible D gene is TRBD1 (5 bases). Trimming removed 4 bases from V and 8 bases from J, with 16 bases in between. The CDR3 runs 15 residues. Germline CDR1 and CDR2: SGHRS and YFSETQ. DNA of the CDR3: TGCGCCAGCAGCCTACTGAAGAGGGGACATTCACCCCTCCACTTT. It encodes CASSLLKRGHSPLHF.

The chain employs TRBV18 and TRBJ1-4; no clear D. Trimming left V 2 bases short and J 8 bases short, with 6 bases between. There are 12 residues in the CDR3. Per germline, CDR1 KGHSH and CDR2 LQKENI. The CDR3 sequence: CASSPGREKLFF. In nucleotides, the CDR3 is TGTGCCAGCTCACCAGGACGAGAAAAACTGTTTTTT.

This clonotype was recorded at least ten times. The chain is built from TRBV6-1 and TRBJ1-5, with D unclear. Trimming removed 6 bases from V and 4 bases from J, with 13 bases in between. CDR3 size: 14 residues. Germline V gives CDR1 MNHNS, CDR2 SASEGT. This chain's CDR3 is CASSAGLVNQPQHF. The CDR3 nucleotides read TGTGCCAGCAGCGCCGGACTGGTGAATCAGCCCCAGCATTTT.

This clonotype was detected ten times or more. CDR3 sequence: CASSLGQGLLSYEQYF. CDR3 nucleotide sequence: TGCGCCAGCAGCTTGGGACAGGGGCTGCTGAGCTACGAGCAGTACTTC. V is TRBV5-1 and J is TRBJ2-7; TRBD1 matches 8 bases. The J segment lost 3 bases and the V segment lost 0 bases, leaving 8 bases of the junction unmatched. The CDR3 runs to 16 residues. The germline V gene has CDR1 SGHRS and CDR2 YFSETQ. Variable domain in full (rest from reference TRBV5-1 and TRBJ2-7): KAGVTQTPRYLIKTRGQQVTLSCSPISGHRSVSWYQQTPGQGLQFLFEYFSETQRNKGNFPGRFSGRQFSNSRSEMNVSTLELGDSALYLCASSLGQGLLSYEQYFGPGTRLTVT.

This chain links TRBV7-8 with TRBJ2-3; no firm D call. Trimming stripped 4 bases from V and 3 bases from J, with 8 bases between. The CDR3 covers 13 residues. Germline lookup yields CDR1 SGHVS and CDR2 FQNEAQ. The DNA for the CDR3 is TGTGCCAGCAGCTCTTTTGAGACAGATACGCAGTATTTT. This sequence encodes CASSSFETDTQYF.

The chain has TRBV30 and TRBJ2-2, with 10 bases fitting TRBD2. Germline lookup yields CDR1 GTSNPN and CDR2 SVGIG (reference sequence). The V segment lost 2 bases and the J segment 7 bases; nucleotides outside the gene matches: 13. The CDR3 length is 17 residues. CDR3 in DNA: TGTGCCTGGAGTCCCCTCGTTCTAGCGGGAGAGGTCGGGGAGCTGTTTTTT. Protein: CAWSPLVLAGEVGELFF.

This chain joins TRBV4-1 and TRBJ2-1; D remains ambiguous. Germline CDR1 and CDR2: MGHRA and YSYEKL. This CDR3 has 13 residues. The ends were cut back, 4 bases at V and 10 bases at J, with 14 bases in the middle. CDR3 residues: CASSRPPGAEQFF. Here the CDR3 DNA reads TGCGCCAGCAGCCGACCCCCCGGTGCGGAGCAGTTCTTC.

Many counts were recorded for this clonotype. The chain uses TRBV27 and TRBJ2-5; possible D gene TRBD1, 5 bases. V gave up 1 base and J gave up 5 bases, with 8 bases separating them. From germline, CDR1 is MNHEY and CDR2 SMNVEV (reference sequence). The CDR3 totals 13 residues. This CDR3 is CASSLWGRETQYF. CDR3 sequence (DNA): TGTGCCAGCAGTTTATGGGGCCGGGAGACCCAGTACTTC.

This clonotype was picked up many times. The chain combines TRBV3-1 with TRBJ2-3; D gene ambiguous. This CDR3 is 16 amino acids long. CDR1 is LGHDT and CDR2 is YNNKEL in the germline V gene (reference sequence). V lost 0 bases and J lost 0, with 10 bases in between. The DNA of the CDR3 is TGTGCCAGCAGCCAAGAGGGGTTTTTAAGCACAGATACGCAGTATTTT. It translates to CASSQEGFLSTDTQYF.

This clonotype was seen a handful of times. This rearrangement joins TRBV20-1 to TRBJ2-2; 9 bases align to TRBD1. The germline CDR1 and CDR2 sequences are DFQATT and SNEGSKA (reference sequence). The CDR3 sequence is 15 residues long. V was clipped by 0 bases and J by 7 bases; unmatched bases: 6. The CDR3 DNA reads as TGCAGTGCTAGAGAGCACAGGGGGCGGGACGGGGAGCTGTTTTTT. It specifies CSAREHRGRDGELFF.

The J gene is TRBJ2-1, the V gene TRBV4-3; 8 bases are a match to TRBD2. Per germline, CDR1 LGHNA and CDR2 YSLEER. With 4 bases clipped from V and 10 bases from J, the junction kept 12 bases outside the gene matches. The CDR3 totals 15 residues. CDR3 bases: TGCGCCAGCAGCCCTGGACTAGCATTCGTCTCGGAGCAGTTCTTC. This encodes CASSPGLAFVSEQFF.